A selection of T cell receptor beta chains follows, all from one sample in a study of blood T cell repertoires in COVID-19. Sequencing used immunoSEQ multiplex PCR; TCRdb keeps in-frame clones, though not all of them. This sample has approximately 500,000 clones, with about 88% found just once. Input material: peripheral blood. The receptors stem from a woman between 45 and 65 years old with COVID-19, enrolled during active disease. The CDR3 runs from the conserved cysteine through the conserved F or W. The D gene is left open where the match is weak. Clone size is not always given. Where it is, it says once, few, many or a class for expanded clones.

.,TRBV19,.,TRBJ1-1,CASSPTGPGDTEAFF,TGTGCCAGTAGTCCTACAGGGCCCGGGGACACTGAAGCTTTCTTT
.,TRBV3-1/TRBV3-2,TRBD2,TRBJ2-4,CASTLSGLAGGPHF,TGTGCCAGCACCCTCTCGGGACTAGCGGGGGGGCCACACTTC
.,TRBV19,.,TRBJ1-3,CASISTGFGVNTIYF,TGTGCCAGTATCTCAACAGGGTTTGGGGTGAACACCATATATTTT
.,TRBV2,.,TRBJ1-5,CASSEMRFSNQPQHF,TGTGCCAGCAGTGAAATGAGGTTTAGCAATCAGCCCCAGCATTTT
.,TRBV12-3/TRBV12-4,.,TRBJ1-2,CASSYLYGYTF,TGTGCCAGCTCCTACCTCTATGGCTACACCTTC
once,TRBV5-5,.,TRBJ1-5,CASSLFADMNQPQHF,TGTGCCAGCAGCTTGTTTGCCGACATGAATCAGCCCCAGCATTTT
few,TRBV19,.,TRBJ1-6,CASRIGGSPLHF,TGTGCCAGTAGGATCGGAGGCTCACCCCTCCACTTT
.,TRBV20-1,.,TRBJ1-2,CSASSGVGGYTF,TGCAGTGCTAGTTCAGGGGTAGGCGGCTACACCTTC
.,TRBV6-5,.,TRBJ2-7,CASSLGGTAIYEQYF,TGTGCCAGCAGCTTAGGGGGGACAGCCATTTACGAGCAGTACTTC
.,TRBV12-3/TRBV12-4,TRBD2,TRBJ2-5,CASRQAGVETQYF,TGTGCCAGCAGACAAGCGGGGGTGGAGACCCAGTACTTC
few,TRBV2,.,TRBJ1-1,CASTMTAGIAFF,TGTGCCAGCACCATGACAGCTGGGATAGCTTTCTTT
.,TRBV10-3,.,TRBJ1-2,CAISESQGSVNGYTF,TGTGCCATCAGTGAGTCCCAGGGAAGCGTCAATGGCTACACCTTC
few,TRBV2,.,TRBJ2-1,CASSVRGAAYNEQFF,TGTGCCAGCAGTGTACGGGGAGCGGCCTACAATGAGCAGTTCTTC
.,TRBV7-8,.,TRBJ1-5,CATQEGWDDQPQHF,TGTGCCACCCAGGAGGGATGGGACGATCAGCCCCAGCATTTT
.,TRBV5-6,.,TRBJ1-1,CASSRVPQLNTEAFF,TGTGCCAGCAGTCGAGTGCCACAGTTGAACACTGAAGCTTTCTTT
.,TRBV28,TRBD1,TRBJ1-4,CASSGGTVNEKLFF,TGTGCCAGCAGTGGGGGGACAGTAAATGAAAAACTGTTTTTT
.,TRBV12-5,TRBD1,TRBJ2-1,CASAPSPGQGMNEQFF,TGTGCTAGTGCCCCTTCTCCGGGACAGGGGATGAATGAGCAGTTCTTC
.,TRBV18,TRBD1,TRBJ1-6,CASSLGQGYNSPLHF,TGTGCCAGCTCACTCGGACAGGGCTATAATTCACCCCTCCACTTT
.,TRBV5-6,.,TRBJ2-7,CASSLVRRGAGEQYF,TGTGCCAGCAGCTTGGTGAGACGGGGGGCAGGCGAGCAGTACTTC
.,TRBV19,.,TRBJ1-2,CASSPQTLGENYGYTF,TGTGCCAGTAGTCCCCAGACCCTCGGAGAGAACTATGGCTACACCTTC
few,TRBV11-2,TRBD2,TRBJ2-7,CASSLSGGPYEQYF,TGTGCCAGCAGCCTTAGCGGGGGGCCCTACGAGCAGTACTTC
.,TRBV11-2,.,TRBJ2-3,CASSSGVPSTDTQYF,TGTGCCAGCAGCTCGGGGGTCCCGAGCACAGATACGCAGTATTTT
.,TRBV19,.,TRBJ2-2,CASNPRRDTGELFF,TGTGCCAGTAACCCCCGACGGGACACCGGGGAGCTGTTTTTT
once,TRBV11-2,.,TRBJ2-2,CASSLTLGSGELFF,TGTGCCAGCAGCCTTACACTAGGATCCGGGGAGCTGTTTTTT
.,TRBV29-1,TRBD1,TRBJ1-1,CSVQTGSATEAFF,TGCAGCGTTCAGACAGGGTCTGCCACTGAAGCTTTCTTT
.,TRBV6-6,.,TRBJ2-1,CASSYSLHNEQFF,TGTGCCAGCAGTTACTCACTCCACAATGAGCAGTTCTTC
few,TRBV19,TRBD1,TRBJ1-1,CASSIRTGVMNTEAFF,TGTGCCAGTAGTATTCGCACAGGGGTCATGAACACTGAAGCTTTCTTT
.,TRBV7-3,TRBD2,TRBJ2-3,CASGTGGPGDTQYF,TGTGCCAGCGGGACGGGGGGGCCTGGAGATACGCAGTATTTT
.,TRBV11-2,TRBD1,TRBJ1-6,CASSPDRVNSPLHF,TGTGCCAGCAGCCCCGACAGGGTTAATTCACCCCTCCACTTT
.,TRBV18,TRBD1,TRBJ2-5,CASSPWTGGPETQYF,TGTGCCAGCTCACCTTGGACAGGGGGACCAGAGACCCAGTACTTC
.,TRBV7-2,TRBD2,TRBJ2-1,CASSYRGSSGVSLGQFF,TGTGCCAGCAGCTACCGCGGGAGTAGCGGGGTGTCCCTGGGGCAGTTCTTC
.,TRBV2,.,TRBJ1-1,CASRDKTTSTEAFF,TGTGCCAGCAGGGACAAGACAACCAGCACTGAAGCTTTCTTT
.,TRBV5-1,.,TRBJ1-3,CASSSSSGNTIYF,TGCGCCAGCAGCTCCAGCTCTGGAAACACCATATATTTT
.,TRBV19,.,TRBJ2-1,CASSIPGPTGDEQFF,TGTGCCAGTAGTATCCCGGGACCCACGGGGGATGAGCAGTTCTTC
.,TRBV5-1,.,TRBJ1-1,CASSLNGETEAFF,TGCGCCAGCAGCTTGAACGGGGAGACTGAAGCTTTCTTT
.,TRBV4-1,.,TRBJ1-1,CASSRLQGRALNTEAFF,TGCGCCAGCAGCCGACTTCAGGGAAGAGCCTTGAACACTGAAGCTTTCTTT
.,TRBV7-9,TRBD1,TRBJ2-2,CASSLRGTVLPEELFF,TGTGCCAGCAGCTTAAGGGGGACAGTACTCCCGGAGGAGCTGTTTTTT
.,TRBV10-3,TRBD2,TRBJ2-2,CATMGLAGGPSTGELFF,TGTGCCACCATGGGACTAGCGGGGGGACCGAGCACCGGGGAGCTGTTTTTT
.,TRBV6-1,.,TRBJ2-2,CASSDQRNLATTGELFF,TGTGCCAGCAGTGATCAAAGGAACCTAGCTACCACCGGGGAGCTGTTTTTT
.,TRBV3-1/TRBV3-2,TRBD2,TRBJ2-3,CASSQDRTSHSERLDF,TGTGCCAGCAGCCAAGATAGGACTAGCCACTCGGAGCGTTTAGATTTT
.,TRBV6-6,TRBD1,TRBJ1-3,CASRPGGQGNTIYF,TGTGCCAGCAGACCAGGGGGTCAGGGAAACACCATATATTTT
.,TRBV10-3,TRBD1,TRBJ2-7,CAISDQGAVSYEQYF,TGTGCCATCAGTGATCAGGGGGCAGTCTCCTACGAGCAGTACTTC
.,TRBV7-8,.,TRBJ1-5,CASSLDSNQPQHF,TGTGCCAGCAGCTTAGACTCCAATCAGCCCCAGCATTTT
.,TRBV18,.,TRBJ2-7,CASSRRLGYEQYF,TGTGCCAGCTCCCGTCGTCTAGGTTACGAGCAGTACTTC
.,TRBV12-3/TRBV12-4,.,TRBJ2-1,CASSLGQNEQFF,TGTGCCAGCAGTTTGGGGCAGAATGAGCAGTTCTTC
.,TRBV5-4,TRBD1,TRBJ1-1,CASSSVKQGQGNTEAFF,TGTGCCAGCAGCTCCGTCAAACAGGGGCAGGGGAACACTGAAGCTTTCTTT
.,TRBV7-9,.,TRBJ2-4,CASTLGGTKNIQYF,TGTGCCAGCACCCTCGGGGGGACAAAAAACATTCAGTACTTC
.,TRBV5-1,.,TRBJ1-5,CASSRSGLDQPQHF,TGCGCCAGCAGCAGGTCGGGATTAGATCAGCCCCAGCATTTT
.,TRBV7-2,.,TRBJ1-2,CASSLALGFGRVGYGYTF,TGTGCCAGCAGCTTAGCGCTTGGGTTTGGCAGGGTGGGCTATGGCTACACCTTC
few,TRBV6-5,.,TRBJ1-1,CASGSSREAFF,TGTGCCAGCGGGTCTTCGAGGGAAGCTTTCTTT
once,TRBV28,TRBD1,TRBJ2-7,CASSWDRESYEQYF,TGTGCCAGCAGTTGGGACAGGGAGTCCTACGAGCAGTACTTC